This is a list of T cell receptor beta chains from one sample in a study of graft-versus-host responses after intestinal transplantation. Sequencing used immunoSEQ multiplex PCR; TCRdb keeps in-frame clones, though not all of them. Of about 17,000 clones in the sample, 60% to 85% were seen once. The sequencing used ileum tissue, collected approximately 450 days after intestinal transplant. The receptors were sampled from a human patient who received an intestinal transplant, so some T cells may come from the graft donor. Both conserved end residues are part of each CDR3. The D gene is left open where the match is weak. The size of a clone is reported for some rows only, either as once, few or many, or as a class for expanded clones.

V	size	J	D	DNA	CDR3
TRBV4-1	few	TRBJ2-7	.	TGTGCCAGCAGCCCCGGGACCCCGAGCTCCTACGAGCAGTACTTC	CASSPGTPSSYEQYF
TRBV7-7	.	TRBJ2-2	TRBD1	TGTGCTAGCAGCCCGGCGACCGGGACAGGGGTTACCGGGGAGCTGTTTTTT	CASSPATGTGVTGELFF
TRBV1	.	TRBJ2-3	.	TGCACCAGCAGCTTGGGCCTTAGGGGCCCAGATACGCAGTATTTT	CTSSLGLRGPDTQYF
TRBV7-8	.	TRBJ2-7	.	TGTGCCAGCAGCCCCCGACCGATAGGGCGCGACGAGCAGTACTTC	CASSPRPIGRDEQYF
TRBV18	.	TRBJ1-2	.	TGTGCCAGCTCACCACAGGGGGCTAACTATGGCTACACCTTC	CASSPQGANYGYTF
TRBV6-1	.	TRBJ2-1	TRBD1	TGTGCCAGCAGTGCCGGGACAGGGTCCTACAATGAGCAGTTCTTC	CASSAGTGSYNEQFF
TRBV21-1	.	TRBJ2-5	.	TGTGCCAGCAGCCCCAGAGAGACCCAGTACTTC	CASSPRETQYF
TRBV7-9	.	TRBJ1-2	.	TGTGCCAGCAGCTTCGGCAGGGGATATGGCTACACCTTC	CASSFGRGYGYTF
TRBV5-6	once	TRBJ1-1	.	TGTGCCAGCAGCCGGAACACTGAAGCTTTCTTT	CASSRNTEAFF
TRBV7-9	.	TRBJ1-6	.	TGTGCCAGCAGCTTAGATATTCCGAGGTCCTATAATTCACCCCTCCACTTT	CASSLDIPRSYNSPLHF
TRBV5-1	.	TRBJ2-1	.	TGCGCCAGCAGCTTGGGTCCACCGCCCTACAATGAGCAGTTCTTC	CASSLGPPPYNEQFF
TRBV4-3	.	TRBJ1-5	.	TGCGCCAGCAGCCAGGGATTCGGCAATCAGCCCCAGCATTTT	CASSQGFGNQPQHF
TRBV15	.	TRBJ1-2	.	TGTGCCACCAGCAGAGATCCGACAACCTATGGCTACACCTTC	CATSRDPTTYGYTF
TRBV19	few	TRBJ2-2	.	TGTGCCAGTAGGAGAGGACAGTCTGACACCGGGGAGCTGTTTTTT	CASRRGQSDTGELFF
TRBV4-2	.	TRBJ2-7	.	TGTGCCAGCAGCCAAGATCTGGACAGCTCCTACGAGCAGTACTTC	CASSQDLDSSYEQYF
TRBV6-1	.	TRBJ2-1	.	TGTGCCAGCAGTGAAAAAGTCGGTGAGCAGTTCTTC	CASSEKVGEQFF
TRBV2	.	TRBJ1-1	.	TGTGCCAGCCCGGACAGAAACACTGAAGCTTTCTTT	CASPDRNTEAFF
TRBV4-1	medium-sized	TRBJ2-2	.	TGCGCCAGCAGCCCGGGGGATACGAACACCGGGGAGCTGTTTTTT	CASSPGDTNTGELFF
TRBV7-3	.	TRBJ2-1	.	TGTGCCAGCAGTTCCTCCGGCGGGGGCCCCGGTGAGCAGTTCTTC	CASSSSGGGPGEQFF
TRBV27	.	TRBJ2-5	TRBD1	TGTGCCAGCACTGGGACAGGGGGCAAGACCCAGTACTTC	CASTGTGGKTQYF
TRBV27	once	TRBJ1-5	.	TGTGCCAGCAGGACGAAAACACCAGGCGCCCAAGGAAGCAATCAGCCCCAGCATTTT	CASRTKTPGAQGSNQPQHF
TRBV21-1	few	TRBJ1-5	.	TGTGCCAGCATCCTGGGGACAGCCGATCAGCCCCAGCATTTT	CASILGTADQPQHF
TRBV5-1	.	TRBJ2-2	TRBD1	TGCGCCAGCAGCCCGAGGGGGACAGACACCGGGGAGCTGTTTTTT	CASSPRGTDTGELFF
TRBV2	.	TRBJ1-5	.	TGTGCCAGCACTACCGGACCTAGCAATCAGCCCCAGCATTTT	CASTTGPSNQPQHF
TRBV5-8	.	TRBJ2-5	TRBD1	TGTGCCAGCAGCGGGACAGGGGATTTGGGGGAGACCCAGTACTTC	CASSGTGDLGETQYF
TRBV14	.	TRBJ2-7	.	TGTGCCAGCAGCCAAGCCTACGAGCAGTACTTC	CASSQAYEQYF
TRBV6-5	few	TRBJ2-2	TRBD1	TGTGCCAGCAGTTATTTCGGGACAGGGGCGGGCGGGGAGCTGTTTTTT	CASSYFGTGAGGELFF
TRBV5-1	.	TRBJ2-5	TRBD2	TGCGCCAGCAGCTTGGAGCTAGCGGGGGCCGGGGGAGAGACCCAGTACTTC	CASSLELAGAGGETQYF
TRBV5-1	.	TRBJ2-7	TRBD1	TGCGCCAGCAGCTTGGCGGACAGGGGCGGCGAGCAGTACTTC	CASSLADRGGEQYF
TRBV5-1	once	TRBJ2-5	.	TGCGCCAGCAGCTTGGTAATGGCGACACGGGGACAACAAGAGACCCAGTACTTC	CASSLVMATRGQQETQYF
TRBV28	.	TRBJ1-6	.	TGTGCCAGCAGTTTTATAGGGGCGCTTCTTGGTAATTCACCCCTCCACTTT	CASSFIGALLGNSPLHF
TRBV19	.	TRBJ1-1	.	TGTGCCAGTACCTACCGACCCGGGGACACTGAAGCTTTCTTT	CASTYRPGDTEAFF
TRBV6-1	.	TRBJ2-7	TRBD2	TGTGCCAGCAGTGAAGCAGTGCGGGGGGTTTTCGAGCAGTACTTC	CASSEAVRGVFEQYF
TRBV5-1	.	TRBJ2-5	.	TGCGCCAGCAGCAAAGACAGTAGCCAAGAGACCCAGTACTTC	CASSKDSSQETQYF
TRBV5-1	.	TRBJ2-5	.	TGCGCCAGCAGCTCGAATAGCGCGACCCAAGAGACCCAGTACTTC	CASSSNSATQETQYF
TRBV13	.	TRBJ2-5	.	TGTGCCAGCCGTCCGTGGGGTGCAGAGACCCAGTACTTC	CASRPWGAETQYF
TRBV2	.	TRBJ2-5	TRBD2	TGTGCCAGCAGCCCCAGACTAGCGGGGGGACCTCGAGAGACCCAGTACTTC	CASSPRLAGGPRETQYF
TRBV7-6	.	TRBJ2-6	.	TGTGCCAGCAGCTTAACTGGGGCCAACGTCCTGACTTTC	CASSLTGANVLTF
TRBV15	few	TRBJ1-5	.	TGTGCCACCACCAATGCCCCAGGCAGTGGCAATCAGCCCCAGCATTTT	CATTNAPGSGNQPQHF
TRBV7-8	.	TRBJ2-1	TRBD1	TGTGCCAGCAGCGCTGCCGGGACAGGTTCGTACAATGAGCAGTTCTTC	CASSAAGTGSYNEQFF
TRBV6-1	.	TRBJ1-1	.	TGTGCCAGCAGTGAGTCACTCACCACTGAAGCTTTCTTT	CASSESLTTEAFF
TRBV9	once	TRBJ1-2	.	TGTGCCAGCAGCGATTCCCCCGGGTATGGCTACACCTTC	CASSDSPGYGYTF
TRBV10-2	.	TRBJ2-7	TRBD1	TGCGCCACCGGAGGACAGGGTTCGGCCGGGTACGAGCAGTACTTC	CATGGQGSAGYEQYF
TRBV5-1	few	TRBJ2-2	TRBD1	TGCGCCAGCAGCTGGGGGACAGGGGGCTCCGGGGAGCTGTTTTTT	CASSWGTGGSGELFF
TRBV7-9	.	TRBJ1-6	.	TGTGCCAGCAGCTTGGGCAGCTATAATTCACCCCTCCACTTT	CASSLGSYNSPLHF
TRBV15	.	TRBJ2-7	.	TGTGCCACCAGCAGAGTGGCGACCTCCTACGAGCAGTACTTC	CATSRVATSYEQYF
TRBV4-2	.	TRBJ1-4	.	TGTGCCAGCAGCCAAGAGGGCGGCAGACCTAATGAAAAACTGTTTTTT	CASSQEGGRPNEKLFF
TRBV4-3	.	TRBJ1-1	TRBD1	TGCGCCAGCAGCCAGGACAGGGGCACTGAAGCTTTCTTT	CASSQDRGTEAFF
TRBV6-5	.	TRBJ1-4	TRBD1	TGTGCCAGCAGTTACGCACAGGGGAGCGAAAAACTGTTTTTT	CASSYAQGSEKLFF
TRBV19	.	TRBJ1-1	.	TGTGCCAGTAGTCCACGGTGGGGGCCGGAACGCACTGAAGCTTTCTTT	CASSPRWGPERTEAFF
TRBV11-2	.	TRBJ2-7	TRBD2	TGTGCCAGCAGCCCCCTCCCCGGCGGGGGGGCTTACGAGCAGTACTTC	CASSPLPGGGAYEQYF
TRBV5-4	.	TRBJ2-3	TRBD2	TGTGCGGGACGGGGGGGGCCTGATACGCAGTATTTT	CAGRGGPDTQYF